This T cell receptor beta chain was retrieved from a study of blood T cell repertoires in COVID-19. In this sample, this clone turned up a few times. Authors' processing steps: Amplified reference gene primers provided the basis for estimating nucleated cell counts. Measured with immunoSEQ multiplex PCR; TCRdb has only the in-frame clones, and not every one. V, J and clone size reflect that table, while D and trimming were determined from the DNA. The table has over 150,000 clones, roughly 79% seen once. The CDR3 runs 15 residues. Trimming cost V 5 bases and J 5 bases; bases outside gene matches: 7. Germline assignment: CDR1 SGHVS and CDR2 FQNEAQ.

Sequencing input: peripheral blood. The gene calls are TRBV7-8 and TRBJ2-2; 8 nucleotides align to TRBD2. The clonotype comes from a woman over 75 with COVID-19, enrolled during active disease. CDR3 sequence: CASSASGSRTGELFF. The CDR3 DNA reads as TGTGCCAGCAGCGCCAGCGGGAGTCGGACCGGGGAGCTGTTTTTT.